The 26 T cell receptor beta chains reported below all come from one sample, sequenced in a study of Ad26.COV2.S vaccination and SARS-CoV-2 variants. The treatment: roughly 18 received Ad26.COV2.S at low or high dose, single or two shots; five or six received placebo; per-sample allocation not given. At day 63 after the first vaccine or placebo injection, samples were drawn. Clones were sequenced by immunoSEQ multiplex PCR, and TCRdb holds only the in-frame ones, with some missing. Here the sample spans 300,000 to 400,000 clones, around four fifths being singletons. The source material was peripheral blood, sampled in a trial of Ad26.COV2.S vaccine versus placebo. These receptors all come from a person aged 18-65 years who received the Ad26.COV2.S COVID-19 vaccine or a placebo.

The chain is built from TRBV27 and TRBJ2-7, with D unresolved. CDR3 length: 16 residues. The ends were cut back, 2 bases at V and 7 bases at J, with 21 bases in the middle. CDR1 and CDR2 from the germline V gene are MNHEY and SMNVEV (reference sequence). The CDR3 reads CASSLSSAGSSREQYF. The CDR3 nucleotides are TGTGCCAGCAGTTTAAGTTCGGCCGGTTCGTCGAGAGAGCAGTACTTC.

The V call is TRBV7-2, the J call TRBJ2-1; no definite D call. The germline V gene encodes CDR1 SGHTA and CDR2 FQGNSA. Trimming took 0 bases from V and 7 from J, leaving 10 bases between them. The CDR3 loop spans 14 amino acids. DNA of the CDR3: TGTGCCAGCAGCTTAGCGTTAGCCGGGAATGAGCAGTTCTTC. Translation gives CASSLALAGNEQFF.

The V and J genes are TRBV28 and TRBJ2-5; D is uncertain. The length of the CDR3 is 15 residues. From germline, CDR1 is MDHEN and CDR2 SYDVKM. V was trimmed by 8 bases and J by 1 base, leaving 17 bases between them. The CDR3: CASVDARVGQETQYF. CDR3 coding DNA: TGTGCCAGCGTGGATGCTCGGGTGGGCCAAGAGACCCAGTACTTC.

The CDR3 here is CASSSDRESPYEQYF. The CDR3 DNA sequence: TGTGCCAGCAGTTCCGACAGGGAGTCCCCCTACGAGCAGTACTTC. The chain carries TRBV28 and TRBJ2-7, with TRBD1 identical over 7 bases. The CDR3 runs 15 residues. Germline lookup yields CDR1 MDHEN and CDR2 SYDVKM. The ends lost 4 bases at V and 2 bases at J; junction bases unmatched: 8.

The J gene is TRBJ1-4, the V gene TRBV7-6, with D hard to call. Germline CDR1 SGHVS, CDR2 FNYEAQ. V was clipped by 2 bases and J by 8 bases, with 15 bases between them. The CDR3 loop spans 15 amino acids. CDR3 sequence: CASSLKPGEGEKLFF. As DNA, the CDR3 is TGTGCCAGCAGCTTAAAACCCGGGGAAGGGGAAAAACTGTTTTTT. Full variable domain (missing parts from reference TRBV7-6 and TRBJ1-4): GAGVSQSPRYKVTKRGQDVALRCDPISGHVSLYWYRQALGQGPEFLTYFNYEAQQDKSGLPNDRFSAERPEGSISTLTIQRTEQRDSAMYRCASSLKPGEGEKLFFGSGTQLSVL.

The chain uses TRBV7-9 and TRBJ1-6; 7 bases agree with TRBD1. After removal of 2 bases from V and 15 bases from J, the junction contained 13 bases not matched to a gene. Germline V gives CDR1 SEHNR, CDR2 FQNEAQ (reference sequence). This CDR3 spans 15 amino acids. The CDR3 nucleotides are TGTGCCAGCAGCTTACCCCACGGCACAGGGGAGGGCCTCCACTTT. It encodes CASSLPHGTGEGLHF.

This sequence joins TRBV5-6 and TRBJ2-5, with TRBD1 matching 10 bases. The ends lost 2 bases at V and 4 bases at J; junction bases unmatched: 11. CDR1 is SGHDT and CDR2 is YYEEEE in the germline V gene. CDR3 size: 17 residues. The CDR3 here is CASSFRETDRGRETQYF. The CDR3, as DNA: TGTGCCAGCAGCTTTCGGGAAACGGACAGGGGGAGAGAGACCCAGTACTTC. The complete variable domain, with remaining parts taken from reference TRBV5-6 and TRBJ2-5, reads DAGVTQSPTHLIKTRGQQVTLRCSPKSGHDTVSWYQQALGQGPQFIFQYYEEEERQRGNFPDRFSGHQFPNYSSELNVNALLLGDSALYLCASSFRETDRGRETQYFGPGTRLLVL.

The rearrangement uses TRBV5-1 and TRBJ1-4, with 7 positions matching TRBD1. CDR1 is SGHRS, CDR2 YFSETQ, per germline. Trimming took 4 bases from V and 2 from J; bases not matched to a gene: 2. The length of the CDR3 is 14 residues. CDR3 nucleotide sequence: TGCGCCAGCAGCGCACAGGGGACTAATGAAAAACTGTTTTTT. It translates to CASSAQGTNEKLFF. Drawing the rest from reference TRBV5-1 and TRBJ1-4, the complete variable domain is KAGVTQTPRYLIKTRGQQVTLSCSPISGHRSVSWYQQTPGQGLQFLFEYFSETQRNKGNFPGRFSGRQFSNSRSEMNVSTLELGDSALYLCASSAQGTNEKLFFGSGTQLSVL.

The chain joins TRBV5-1 to TRBJ1-4; the D gene is possibly TRBD1 (6 bases). This CDR3 is 15 amino acids long. CDR1 is SGHRS and CDR2 is YFSETQ in the germline V gene. Trimming took 4 bases from V and 0 from J, leaving 10 bases between them. The CDR3 loop is CASSLGQSTNEKLFF. The CDR3 DNA is TGCGCCAGCAGCCTAGGACAGTCAACTAATGAAAAACTGTTTTTT. Together with reference TRBV5-1 and TRBJ1-4, the CDR3 gives the full variable domain: KAGVTQTPRYLIKTRGQQVTLSCSPISGHRSVSWYQQTPGQGLQFLFEYFSETQRNKGNFPGRFSGRQFSNSRSEMNVSTLELGDSALYLCASSLGQSTNEKLFFGSGTQLSVL.

This clone has a single count. The chain joins TRBV27 to TRBJ2-2; the D is unclear. CDR1 is MNHEY and CDR2 is SMNVEV in the germline V gene (reference sequence). The CDR3 length is 15 residues. V was shortened by 5 bases and J by 4 bases, with 14 bases between the two germline ends. This CDR3 is CASSPQYLTTGELFF. DNA of the CDR3: TGTGCCAGCAGTCCCCAATACCTCACCACCGGGGAGCTGTTTTTT.

This chain uses TRBV18 with TRBJ1-1; TRBD1 is a possible D gene (6 bases). This CDR3 spans 15 amino acids. Germline V CDR1 and CDR2: KGHSH, LQKENI. Trimming left V 4 bases short and J 2 bases short, with 14 bases between. The CDR3 nucleotides are TGTGCCAGCTCACTGCCGACAGGATCAAACACTGAAGCTTTCTTT. This encodes CASSLPTGSNTEAFF.

V usage is TRBV10-3 and J usage is TRBJ2-6; possibly TRBD1 for D (5 bases). The CDR3 is made up of 16 amino acids. The germline V gene has CDR1 ENHRY and CDR2 SYGVKD. Trimming pared 3 bases from V and 0 bases from J, leaving 9 bases between. CDR3 residues: CAISDRDFSGANVLTF. The CDR3 DNA sequence: TGTGCCATCAGTGACAGGGATTTCTCTGGGGCCAACGTCCTGACTTTC.

This sequence joins TRBV19 and TRBJ2-1; D is tentatively TRBD1 or TRBD2 (6 bases each). The CDR3 runs 14 residues. Germline V gene lookup returns CDR1 LNHDA and CDR2 SQIVND (reference sequence). Trimming shortened V by 7 bases and J by 4 bases, and 14 bases separated the two germline ends. In DNA, the CDR3 is TGTGCCAGTAATTCGGGGGCCTTTTACAATGAGCAGTTCTTC. It encodes CASNSGAFYNEQFF. The whole variable domain, filled in from reference TRBV19 and TRBJ2-1, reads DGGITQSPKYLFRKEGQNVTLSCEQNLNHDAMYWYRQDPGQGLRLIYYSQIVNDFQKGDIAEGYSVSREKKESFPLTVTSAQKNPTAFYLCASNSGAFYNEQFFGPGTRLTVL.

V and J are TRBV24-1 and TRBJ1-1; no firm D call. V gave up 1 base and J gave up 2 bases, with 4 bases separating them. Per the germline V gene, CDR1 is KGHDR and CDR2 is SFDVKD. The CDR3 contains 13 residues. The CDR3 sequence: CATSDFQNTEAFF. DNA for the CDR3: TGTGCCACCAGTGATTTCCAAAACACTGAAGCTTTCTTT.

This clone was counted only a few times. The chain employs TRBV12-3 or TRBV12-4 and TRBJ1-2; D perhaps matches TRBD1 (5 bases). V was clipped by 5 bases and J by 1 base, with 8 bases between them. This CDR3 is 13 amino acids long. CDR3 bases: TGTGCCAGCAGTAAGAGGGGTAACTATGGCTACACCTTC. Residues: CASSKRGNYGYTF.

The rearrangement joins TRBV7-9 to TRBJ2-4; D is perhaps TRBD1 (6 bases). Germline lookup yields CDR1 SEHNR and CDR2 FQNEAQ (reference sequence). The CDR3 contains 11 residues. Trimming cost V 2 bases and J 12 bases, with 8 bases left between them. The CDR3: CASSLRDTQYF. DNA for the CDR3: TGTGCCAGCAGCTTAAGGGACACTCAGTACTTC. Full variable domain (remainder filled in from reference TRBV7-9 and TRBJ2-4): DTGVSQNPRHKITKRGQNVTFRCDPISEHNRLYWYRQTLGQGPEFLTYFQNEAQLEKSRLLSDRFSAERPKGSFSTLEIQRTEQGDSAMYLCASSLRDTQYFGAGTRLSVL.

This clone was found a few times. The chain uses TRBV11-3 and TRBJ1-2; D is possibly TRBD1 (5 bases). The germline CDR1 and CDR2 sequences are SGHNT and YENEEA. V lost 7 bases and J lost 0, with 12 bases in between. The CDR3 consists of 14 residues. In DNA, the CDR3 is TGTGCCAGCAAAGGGGACGACTCTAACTATGGCTACACCTTC. Its protein product is CASKGDDSNYGYTF.

The chain carries TRBV27 and TRBJ2-7; weak D call: TRBD2 (5 bases). With 5 bases removed from V and 0 bases from J, the gap between germline ends came to 14 bases. This CDR3 spans 15 amino acids. CDR1 is MNHEY and CDR2 is SMNVEV in the germline V gene (reference sequence). In DNA, the CDR3 is TGTGCCAGCAGTAGTCGGACTCCGAGCTCCTACGAGCAGTACTTC. Amino acid sequence: CASSSRTPSSYEQYF.

This rearrangement joins TRBV7-9 to TRBJ2-3, with D possibly matching TRBD2 (5 bases). The CDR3 extends over 18 amino acids. From germline, CDR1 is SEHNR and CDR2 FQNEAQ (reference sequence). With 5 bases removed from V and 2 bases from J, the gap between germline ends came to 23 bases. The CDR3 reads CASSLGLVRGGPTDTQYF. CDR3 nucleotides: TGTGCCAGCAGCCTAGGTCTCGTCCGGGGTGGGCCCACAGATACGCAGTATTTT.

The rearrangement uses TRBV5-1 and TRBJ1-2; D not certain. The CDR3 sequence is 14 residues long. V was cut by 0 bases and J by 0 bases, with 6 bases left in between. The germline CDR1 and CDR2 sequences are SGHRS and YFSETQ. The CDR3 DNA follows: TGCGCCAGCAGCTTGGCGAAATCTAACTATGGCTACACCTTC. Protein sequence: CASSLAKSNYGYTF.

The V gene is TRBV6-6, the J gene TRBJ1-4; D is ambiguous. Germline-derived CDR1 and CDR2 are MNHNY and SVGAGI (reference sequence). The CDR3 loop spans 14 amino acids. Trimming took 0 bases from V and 8 from J, leaving 10 bases between them. CDR3 DNA sequence: TGTGCCAGCAGTTACTCCGATGGGTGGGAAAAACTGTTTTTT. Translation gives CASSYSDGWEKLFF.

The rearrangement uses TRBV2 and TRBJ1-4; D call uncertain. The CDR3 loop spans 13 amino acids. V was trimmed by 7 bases and J by 0 bases, leaving 6 bases between them. Germline V lookup: CDR1 SNHLY, CDR2 FYNNEI. DNA of the CDR3: TGTGCCAGCAAAGGGTCAACTAATGAAAAACTGTTTTTT. Translating gives CASKGSTNEKLFF. The variable domain in full, completed from reference TRBV2 and TRBJ1-4, reads EPEVTQTPSHQVTQMGQEVILRCVPISNHLYFYWYRQILGQKVEFLVSFYNNEISEKSEIFDDQFSVERPDGSNFTLKIRSTKLEDSAMYFCASKGSTNEKLFFGSGTQLSVL.

This sequence joins TRBV27 and TRBJ1-5; a possible D gene is TRBD1 (6 bases). The germline V gene has CDR1 MNHEY and CDR2 SMNVEV (reference sequence). Trimming removed 4 bases at V and 5 bases at J, with 9 bases between. This CDR3 contains 13 residues. The CDR3 DNA sequence: TGTGCCAGCAGTTACAGGGAGGATCAGCCCCAGCATTTT. It codes for CASSYREDQPQHF.

This rearrangement joins TRBV7-2 to TRBJ1-2; D is uncertain. CDR1 is SGHTA, CDR2 FQGNSA, per germline. Trimming left V 5 bases short and J 8 bases short, with 12 bases between. This CDR3 region has 12 residues. The CDR3 region has the DNA TGTGCCAGCAGCATGCGGACGGAGGGCTACACCTTC. Residues: CASSMRTEGYTF.

V usage is TRBV7-3 and J usage is TRBJ2-3; D unclear. Per the germline V gene, CDR1 is SGHTA and CDR2 is FQGTGA. Trimming removed 2 bases from V and 7 bases from J, with 19 bases in between. The CDR3 covers 16 residues. The CDR3 region is CASSLEASGTLHTQYF. The DNA of the CDR3 is TGTGCCAGCAGCTTAGAAGCGTCTGGAACCTTGCATACGCAGTATTTT.

The DNA of the CDR3 is TGTGCCAGCAGCCCGGGTGAGGGGCAGAGTTTCTCGGCGGTGAGGTACTATGAAAAACTGTTTTTT. It specifies CASSPGEGQSFSAVRYYEKLFF. The J gene is TRBJ1-4, the V gene TRBV4-2; D might be TRBD1 (5 bases). The CDR3 spans 22 residues. The ends were cut back, 4 bases at V and 6 bases at J, with 36 bases in the middle. The germline V gene encodes CDR1 LGHNA and CDR2 YNFKEQ.